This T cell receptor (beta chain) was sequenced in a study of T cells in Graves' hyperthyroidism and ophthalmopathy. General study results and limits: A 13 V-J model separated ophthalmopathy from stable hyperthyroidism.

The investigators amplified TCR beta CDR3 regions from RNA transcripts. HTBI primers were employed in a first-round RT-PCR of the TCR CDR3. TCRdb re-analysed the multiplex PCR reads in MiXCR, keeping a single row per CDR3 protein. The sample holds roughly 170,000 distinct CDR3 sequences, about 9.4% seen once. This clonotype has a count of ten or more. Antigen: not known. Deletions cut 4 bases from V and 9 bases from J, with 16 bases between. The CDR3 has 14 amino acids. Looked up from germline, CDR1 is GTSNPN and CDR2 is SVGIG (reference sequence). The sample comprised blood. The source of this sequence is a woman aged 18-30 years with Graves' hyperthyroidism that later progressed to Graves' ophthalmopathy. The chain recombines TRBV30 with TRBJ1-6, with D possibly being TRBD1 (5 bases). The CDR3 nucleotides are TGTGCCTGGACTGCACCTCAAGGGACTTCACCCCTCCACTTT. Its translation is CAWTAPQGTSPLHF.